Given below is one T cell receptor (beta chain) in context. The antigen remains undetermined. The sample comes from a study of shared clonotypes between healthy human individuals. Study details: The cohort comprised a couple of women and a few men. Their ages spanned 18 to 49 years. For every donor, three CD4 naive, three CD4 memory, two CD8 naive and one CD8 memory plates were used. Study-wide findings and caveats: A limitation of the genetic and exposure-history diversity represented arose from few donors. Rarefaction analysis demonstrated incomplete sorted-subset sequencing notwithstanding large depth.

As defined, naive CD8 cells were CD45RO-negative and positively selected for CCR7, with terminally differentiated effector memory CD45RA+ cells excluded. V gave up 5 bases and J gave up 4 bases, with 21 bases separating them. Germline V gives CDR1 SGHAT, CDR2 FQNNGV. The CDR3 is 17 amino acids. Profiled with immunoSEQ multiplex PCR; TCRdb holds only in-frame clones, not every one. In the table there are millions of clones, just over 90% of which are singletons. The V gene is TRBV11-2, the J gene TRBJ2-1, with D hard to call. This clonotype was obtained from a young man in good health. Some clones in this sample may be carry-over from other donors' samples. The sequenced material came from naive CD8+ T cells from PBMCs. The CDR3 DNA is TGTGCCAGCAGCCAAATAAGTAGTGTTTATGGATACAATGAGCAGTTCTTC. It is translated as CASSQISSVYGYNEQFF.